A single sample is the source of the 10 T cell receptor beta chains below, sequenced in a study of cytomegalovirus exposure and HLA in healthy donors. PCR involved 60 Vbeta and 13 Jbeta primers. TCRdb's table, derived via immunoSEQ multiplex PCR, lists solely in-frame clones and lacks some. This sample has approximately 150,000 clones, with roughly 70% found just once. The sample consisted of PBMCs. Receptor source: a woman aged 40 to 50 in good health and CMV-seronegative.

The chain couples TRBV6-6 to TRBJ1-3; TRBD1 is a possible D gene (6 bases). This CDR3 contains 13 residues. V shed 8 bases and J shed 9 bases, with 17 bases lying between them. CDR1 is MNHNY and CDR2 is SVGAGI in the germline V gene (reference sequence). The CDR3 region is CASVIPTGSTIYF. In nucleotides, the CDR3 is TGTGCCAGCGTCATCCCAACAGGGTCCACCATATATTTT.

The rearrangement uses TRBV6-5 and TRBJ2-3; D is possibly TRBD2 (5 bases). The CDR3 extends over 13 amino acids. Germline assignment: CDR1 MNHEY and CDR2 SVGAGI. Trimming removed 8 bases at V and 4 bases at J, with 13 bases between. CDR3 sequence (DNA): TGTGCCAGCTTATACGGACTTGCAGATACGCAGTATTTT. It encodes CASLYGLADTQYF.

This sequence joins TRBV2 and TRBJ2-2; perhaps TRBD1 as D (5 bases). The germline CDR1 and CDR2 sequences are SNHLY and FYNNEI. V was shortened by 2 bases and J by 7 bases, with 8 bases between the two germline ends. The CDR3 covers 13 residues. This CDR3 is CASSERGYGELFF. CDR3 DNA sequence: TGTGCCAGCAGTGAAAGGGGATACGGGGAGCTGTTTTTT.

The sample holds a few counts of this clone. Its ends do not fully match the called genes, so a read error is possible. The chain employs TRBV18 and TRBJ1-2; 7 bases are shared with TRBD1. Looked up from germline, CDR1 is KGHSH and CDR2 is LQKENI. The CDR3 runs to 15 residues. CDR3 protein: CASSPSQGLHYGYPF. The CDR3, as DNA: TGTGCCAGCTCACCTTCACAGGGGTTACACTATGGCTACCCCTTC. Drawing the rest from reference TRBV18 and TRBJ1-2, the complete variable domain is NAGVMQNPRHLVRRRGQEARLRCSPMKGHSHVYWYRQLPEEGLKFMVYLQKENIIDESGMPKERFSAEFPKEGPSILRIQQVVRGDSAAYFCASSPSQGLHYGYPFGSGTRLTVV.

This chain joins TRBV6-5 and TRBJ1-2; possible D gene TRBD1, 6 bases. The CDR3 has 14 residues. Germline lookup yields CDR1 MNHEY and CDR2 SVGAGI. The germline V and J ends were trimmed by 2 bases and 7 bases, with 14 bases remaining between them. The chain's CDR3 is CASSYSTGPSGYTF. As DNA, the CDR3 is TGTGCCAGCAGTTACAGTACAGGGCCTAGTGGCTACACCTTC.

The chain links TRBV12-5 to TRBJ1-3; 7 nucleotides agree with TRBD1. CDR3 length: 17 amino acids. Germline CDR1 LGHNT, CDR2 FRNRAP. Trimming at V came to 4 bases and at J to 0 bases, leaving 9 bases not matched to a gene. CDR3: CASGSPGGRSSGNTIYF. In nucleotides, the CDR3 is TGTGCTAGTGGTTCCCCAGGGGGTCGATCCTCTGGAAACACCATATATTTT.

The chain joins TRBV5-1 to TRBJ1-3; D is uncertain. Germline-derived CDR1 and CDR2 are SGHRS and YFSETQ. V lost 0 bases and J 0 bases, leaving 7 bases between the germline ends. The CDR3 is 15 residues long. CDR3 sequence: CASSLGWSSGNTIYF. The CDR3 DNA sequence: TGCGCCAGCAGCTTGGGATGGAGCTCTGGAAACACCATATATTTT.

The chain links TRBV5-1 to TRBJ1-1, with D perhaps matching TRBD1 (5 bases). Trimming stripped 0 bases from V and 1 base from J, with 13 bases between. CDR1 and CDR2 from the germline V gene are SGHRS and YFSETQ. The CDR3 length is 16 residues. The CDR3 spells CASSLVVRGGNTEAFF. The CDR3 DNA is TGCGCCAGCAGCTTGGTTGTTCGGGGGGGGAACACTGAAGCTTTCTTT.

The chain recombines TRBV5-1 with TRBJ1-6; 7 bases align to TRBD1. Germline CDR1 reads SGHRS; CDR2 reads YFSETQ. Trimming took 5 bases from V and 0 from J; bases not matched to a gene: 2. This CDR3 has 15 residues. The CDR3 sequence: CASSGDSSYNSPLHF. CDR3 nucleotide sequence: TGCGCCAGCAGTGGGGACAGCTCCTATAATTCACCCCTCCACTTT.

This clone was found a few times. The chain employs TRBV4-2 and TRBJ1-5; 8 bases fit TRBD1. Germline CDR1 reads LGHNA; CDR2 reads YNFKEQ. V trimming: 4 bases; J trimming: 4 bases; junction bases outside the gene matches: 6. The CDR3 consists of 15 residues. This chain's CDR3 is CASSLQGEPNQPQHF. The CDR3 nucleotides are TGTGCCAGCAGCCTACAGGGGGAGCCTAATCAGCCCCAGCATTTT.